This T cell receptor (beta chain) was sequenced for a study of Ad26.COV2.S vaccination and SARS-CoV-2 variants. Study observations and caveats: Participants in the vaccine arm had higher spike-specific TCR breadth; placebo recipients had lower. Those who received vaccine or placebo ended up with similar non-spike TCR breadth. TCR breadth and depth analyses may have underestimated total T cell responses.

As for this clone: The antigen remains unidentified.

The assay was immunoSEQ multiplex PCR, and TCRdb's table has in-frame clones only and misses some. The top ten hold 5.9% of the sample, which has about 180,000 clones, 70% to 90% seen once. The V end lost 1 base, the J end lost 5 bases, and 15 bases lay between the germline ends. The CDR3 consists of 16 residues. Germline loops: CDR1 SGHNT, CDR2 YENEEA. The specimen comprised peripheral blood, sampled after recovery from COVID-19. This receptor was identified in a human donor who had recovered from COVID-19. The chain is built from TRBV11-3 and TRBJ2-1; either TRBD1 or TRBD2 may fit D (6 bases each). The CDR3 loop is CASSLGGARGNNEQFF. CDR3 nucleotides: TGTGCCAGCAGCTTAGGGGGGGCCAGGGGCAACAATGAGCAGTTCTTC.